This TCR beta chain was captured in a study of blood T cell repertoires in COVID-19. Between the trimmed V and J ends, which lost 5 bases and 0 bases, there was a span of 11 bases. Germline lookup yields CDR1 LNHDA and CDR2 SQIVND (reference sequence). CDR3 length equals 15 residues. Recovery meant two consecutive negative NP/OP PCR tests, professional clearance, or resolved symptoms. Sequencing used immunoSEQ multiplex PCR; TCRdb keeps in-frame clones, though not all of them. Of some 160,000 clones listed, 85% were seen once; the top ten hold 6.2%. The sample taken for sequencing was PBMCs or T cells enriched from blood (not recorded which). The receptor comes from a middle-aged woman who had recovered from COVID-19. The chain joins TRBV19 to TRBJ2-1; no clear D gene. The CDR3 DNA sequence: TGTGCCAGTAGTCCAACTACATACTCCTACAATGAGCAGTTCTTC. Amino acids: CASSPTTYSYNEQFF.